The 19 T cell receptor beta chains given below trace back to one sample, sequenced in a study of blood T cells in healthy people across ages. With a J-beta primer mix and a sample-barcoded 5' primer, a second PCR ran about 7 to 11 cycles. One entry per CDR3 protein, called by TCRdb with MiXCR from the 5' RACE reads. Of more than 1.4 million distinct CDR3 sequences listed, 40% to 50% are singletons. Material for sequencing was blood. Every receptor here comes from a woman aged 18-29 years in good health.

The table lists this clonotype with a few counts. This chain joins TRBV4-1 and TRBJ2-1; TRBD2 matches 7 bases. Trimming at V came to 4 bases and at J to 2 bases, leaving 11 bases not matched to a gene. CDR3 length equals 17 residues. The germline V gene has CDR1 MGHRA and CDR2 YSYEKL. The CDR3: CASSPQTGGTPYNEQFF. CDR3 DNA sequence: TGCGCCAGCAGCCCTCAAACCGGGGGGACCCCCTACAATGAGCAGTTCTTC.

For this clonotype: A junction boundary mismatches the germline segment, possibly from a read error. The chain is built from TRBV11-2 and TRBJ2-7; tentative D call: TRBD1 (7 bases). CDR1 SGHAT and CDR2 FQNNGV come from the germline V gene. The CDR3 loop spans 16 amino acids. CDR3 residues: CASSLGGGGLSYEHYF. The CDR3 DNA follows: TGTGCCAGCAGCTTAGGTGGAGGGGGCCTCTCCTACGAGCACTACTTC.

The CDR3 DNA reads as TGTGCCAGCAGTTTACAGGGATCCTTCTCCTATGGCTACACCTTC. Translating it yields CASSLQGSFSYGYTF. The chain recombines TRBV28 with TRBJ1-2, with a weak D call TRBD1 (5 bases). V lost 2 bases and J lost 4, with 14 bases in between. The germline V gene has CDR1 MDHEN and CDR2 SYDVKM. The CDR3 is 15 amino acids.

This clonotype occurred a few times. V usage is TRBV4-2 and J usage is TRBJ2-2, with TRBD2 as a possible D gene (6 bases). The CDR3 totals 16 residues. Trimming pared 0 bases from V and 2 bases from J, leaving 10 bases between. Germline V gene data show CDR1 as LGHNA and CDR2 as YNFKEQ. The CDR3 DNA sequence: TGTGCCAGCAGCCAAGATTTAGCGGATAACACCGGGGAGCTGTTTTTT. This sequence encodes CASSQDLADNTGELFF.

Worth noting for this clonotype: Lacking the conserved final phenylalanine or tryptophan, this CDR3 likely reflects a read error. The V gene is TRBV11-2, the J gene TRBJ2-3; D might be TRBD2 (6 bases). The CDR3 runs to 14 residues. Trimming removed 3 bases from V and 6 bases from J, with 13 bases in between. The germline CDR1 and CDR2 sequences are SGHAT and FQNNGV. The CDR3 here is CASSFTSWVDTQYS. The CDR3 nucleotides are TGTGCCAGCAGCTTTACTAGCTGGGTCGATACGCAGTATTCT.

In nucleotides, the CDR3 is TGCAGTGCTCCCGGGACGGCTGGGGGGCAGAACAATGAGCAGTTCTTC. It is translated as CSAPGTAGGQNNEQFF. The rearrangement joins TRBV20-1 to TRBJ2-1, with D perhaps being TRBD1 or TRBD2 (6 bases each). CDR1 is DFQATT and CDR2 is SNEGSKA in the germline V gene (reference sequence). V gave up 5 bases and J gave up 5 bases, with 22 bases separating them. The CDR3 runs to 16 residues.

This chain connects TRBV29-1 to TRBJ2-7; TRBD2 matches 9 bases. Germline V gene lookup returns CDR1 SQVTM and CDR2 ANQGSEA. The CDR3 covers 13 residues. V lost 6 bases, J lost 2 bases, and 5 bases stayed unmatched. CDR3 in amino acids: CSVRIAGAYEQYF. The CDR3 DNA follows: TGCAGCGTCCGGATAGCGGGGGCCTACGAGCAGTACTTC.

The gene calls are TRBV6-8 and TRBJ2-2, with 7 bases aligning to TRBD1. Germline loops: CDR1 MNHGY, CDR2 SAAAGT. After removal of 8 bases from V and 1 base from J, the junction contained 7 bases not matched to a gene. The CDR3 loop spans 15 amino acids. CDR3 DNA: TGTGCCAGCCGCGACAGGGATAGGAACACCGGGGAGCTGTTTTTT. Amino acid sequence: CASRDRDRNTGELFF.

This clonotype was counted only a few times. The CDR3 sequence is CSAKVDSWTQYF. The CDR3 DNA reads as TGCAGCGCGAAGGTTGACTCCTGGACCCAGTACTTC. The V and J genes are TRBV20-1 and TRBJ2-5, with D unresolved. The length of the CDR3 is 12 residues. Germline values: CDR1 DFQATT, CDR2 SNEGSKA (reference sequence).

This clonotype occurred a few times. V and J are TRBV29-1 and TRBJ2-1, with D perhaps matching TRBD1 or TRBD2 (5 bases each). The CDR3 contains 14 residues. In germline, CDR1 is SQVTM, CDR2 ANQGSEA. Trimming shortened V by 7 bases and J by 10 bases, and 23 bases separated the two germline ends. The CDR3 DNA follows: TGCAGCGGTCTCCGGGACGGAGAGATCGGGGAGCAGTTCTTC. This encodes CSGLRDGEIGEQFF.

For the CDR3, the DNA is TGTGCCAGCAGCCCAGTAGCGGGGCTATCCCAAGAGACCCAGTACTTC. This sequence encodes CASSPVAGLSQETQYF. The gene calls are TRBV7-2 and TRBJ2-5; 8 bases fit TRBD2. V was pared by 5 bases and J by 1 base, with 9 bases of the junction left unmatched. Germline V gives CDR1 SGHTA, CDR2 FQGNSA. The CDR3 totals 16 residues.

The chain couples TRBV5-1 to TRBJ1-1, with D perhaps TRBD1 (5 bases). This CDR3 contains 14 residues. Trimming took off 4 bases at V and 1 base at J, with 11 bases between the two ends. CDR1 and CDR2 (germline): SGHRS, YFSETQ. In nucleotides, the CDR3 is TGCGCCAGCAGCCCAGAAAGGGGGAACACTGAAGCTTTCTTT. Protein: CASSPERGNTEAFF. Based on the CDR3 plus reference TRBV5-1 and TRBJ1-1, the full variable domain is KAGVTQTPRYLIKTRGQQVTLSCSPISGHRSVSWYQQTPGQGLQFLFEYFSETQRNKGNFPGRFSGRQFSNSRSEMNVSTLELGDSALYLCASSPERGNTEAFFGQGTRLTVV.

Notes on this clonotype: A read error may account for a junction end that differs from germline. V is TRBV27 and J is TRBJ1-6; no clear D gene. Germline V gene sequence: CDR1 MNHEY, CDR2 SMNVEV (reference sequence). The CDR3 is 16 residues long. CDR3 nucleotides: TGTGCCAGCAGTTTATCAAAAGGTTACTATAATTCGCCCCCCCACTTT. As protein: CASSLSKGYYNSPPHF.

This clonotype was detected only a few times. The chain carries TRBV20-1 and TRBJ2-5, with 11 bases lining up with TRBD1. The better agreement between TRBJ2-7 and the DNA end casts doubt on the J call. The CDR3 runs 12 residues. Germline V lookup: CDR1 DFQATT, CDR2 SNEGSKA (reference sequence). The CDR3 DNA reads as TGCAGTGCACGGACAGGGGGCAACGAGCAGTACTTC. It yields the protein CSARTGGNEQYF.

This clonotype was observed a few times. The J gene is TRBJ2-7, the V gene TRBV5-6; no definite D call. The V gene lost 1 base and the J gene lost 4 bases, with 9 bases spanning the gap. Looked up from germline, CDR1 is SGHDT and CDR2 is YYEEEE. The CDR3 extends over 13 amino acids. CDR3 region: CASSLPDLYEQYF. The CDR3 DNA is TGTGCCAGCAGCTTGCCAGATCTTTACGAGCAGTACTTC.

This clonotype was counted between two and nine times. The chain is built from TRBV19 and TRBJ1-5, with 7 bases aligning to TRBD1. CDR1 is LNHDA and CDR2 is SQIVND in the germline V gene (reference sequence). With V trimmed by 0 bases and J by 1 base, 3 bases remained unmatched. The CDR3 sequence is 16 residues long. The CDR3 loop is CASSIEQGMSNQPQHF. The CDR3 DNA sequence: TGTGCCAGTAGTATAGAACAGGGGATGAGCAATCAGCCCCAGCATTTT.

At least ten counts were recorded for this clonotype. This sequence joins TRBV12-3 or TRBV12-4 and TRBJ2-3; TRBD1 matches at 8 bases. The V and J ends lost 6 bases and 6 bases, in that order; junction bases with no gene match: 5. The CDR3 has 13 residues. The CDR3 is CASRRQGSDTQYF. CDR3 DNA: TGTGCCAGCAGGAGACAGGGGTCCGATACGCAGTATTTT.

This clonotype was seen more than once but under ten times. The CDR3 DNA is TGTGCCAGCAGCCTCGCCGGCGCAGGAGTGAACACTGAAGCTTTCTTT. Its protein is CASSLAGAGVNTEAFF. The chain uses TRBV6-5 and TRBJ1-1; D unresolved. The germline gives CDR1 MNHEY, CDR2 SVGAGI. V was trimmed by 6 bases and J by 0 bases, leaving 17 bases between them. There are 16 residues in the CDR3.

This clonotype was counted between two and nine times. The chain has TRBV6-2 or TRBV6-3 and TRBJ2-5; 8 nucleotides line up with TRBD2. V trimming: 9 bases; J trimming: 6 bases; junction bases outside the gene matches: 6. The germline V gene has CDR1 MNHEY and CDR2 SVGEGT. The CDR3 extends over 12 amino acids. CDR3 amino acids: CASGLAVKTQYF. DNA for the CDR3: TGTGCCAGTGGACTAGCCGTCAAGACCCAGTACTTC.